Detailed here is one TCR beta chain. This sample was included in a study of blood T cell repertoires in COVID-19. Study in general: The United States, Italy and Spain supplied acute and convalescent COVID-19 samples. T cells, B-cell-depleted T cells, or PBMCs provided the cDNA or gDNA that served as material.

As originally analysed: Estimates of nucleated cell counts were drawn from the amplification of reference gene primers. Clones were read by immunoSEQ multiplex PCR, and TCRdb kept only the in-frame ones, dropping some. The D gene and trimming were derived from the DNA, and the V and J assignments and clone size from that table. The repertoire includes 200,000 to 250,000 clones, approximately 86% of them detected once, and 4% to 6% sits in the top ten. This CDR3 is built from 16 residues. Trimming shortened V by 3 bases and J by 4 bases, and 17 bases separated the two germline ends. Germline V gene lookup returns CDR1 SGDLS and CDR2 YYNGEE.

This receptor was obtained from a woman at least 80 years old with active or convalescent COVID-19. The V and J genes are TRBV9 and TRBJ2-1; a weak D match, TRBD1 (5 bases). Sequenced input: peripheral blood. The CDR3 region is CASSAKGQGNYNEQFF. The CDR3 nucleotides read TGTGCCAGCAGCGCGAAGGGGCAGGGAAATTACAATGAGCAGTTCTTC. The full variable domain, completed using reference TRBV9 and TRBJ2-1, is DSGVTQTPKHLITATGQRVTLRCSPRSGDLSVYWYQQSLDQGLQFLIQYYNGEERAKGNILERFSAQQFPDLHSELNLSSLELGDSALYFCASSAKGQGNYNEQFFGPGTRLTVL.